One sample yielded the 8 T cell receptor beta chains listed below, sequenced in a study of low-dose radiotherapy and immunotherapy resistance in tumors. The time point: after trial treatment. The treatment here: LDRT plus nivolumab, ipilimumab, low-dose cyclophosphamide and aspirin (RACIN trial). Alpha and beta chains were covered, as first-strand cDNA relied on TRAV- and TRBV-specific primers. The authors ran around 18 PCR cycles to amplify TCRs with a constant-region primer and V-primer adapter. TCRdb re-called the reads through MiXCR, storing one row per CDR3 protein. The data hold 95,000 to 100,000 distinct CDR3 sequences, with roughly 20% observed a single time. Here the sequenced sample was PBMCs, taken after low-dose radiotherapy plus immunotherapy. Every receptor here comes from a male donor with prostate cancer.

This clonotype was seen at least ten times. The chain couples TRBV2 to TRBJ2-3; D gene ambiguous. The germline CDR1 and CDR2 sequences are SNHLY and FYNNEI. V shed 5 bases and J shed 3 bases, with 3 bases lying between them. CDR3 length equals 11 residues. In DNA form, the CDR3 reads TGTGCCAGCAGTATGACAGATACGCAGTATTTT. Protein: CASSMTDTQYF.

This clonotype occurred a few times. This sequence joins TRBV12-3 or TRBV12-4 and TRBJ2-3, with D uncertain. Trimming cost V 8 bases and J 0 bases, with 15 bases left between them. The CDR3 has 15 residues. The CDR3 loop reads CASGDGGASTDTQYF. Written as DNA, the CDR3 is TGTGCCAGCGGGGATGGTGGCGCGAGCACAGATACGCAGTATTTT.

The CDR3 loop reads CASSLVAGGNYEKLFF. The CDR3 DNA sequence: TGTGCCAGCAGCTTAGTAGCAGGGGGCAATTATGAAAAACTGTTTTTT. This chain joins TRBV7-2 and TRBJ1-4; 8 nucleotides agree with TRBD1. V gave up 1 base and J gave up 6 bases; unmatched junction bases: 7. The CDR3 is 16 residues long. Germline V lookup: CDR1 SGHTA, CDR2 FQGNSA. Looking up the rest from reference TRBV7-2 and TRBJ1-4 gives the full variable domain: GAGVSQSPSNKVTEKGKDVELRCDPISGHTALYWYRQSLGQGLEFLIYFQGNSAPDKSGLPSDRFSAERTGGSVSTLTIQRTQQEDSAVYLCASSLVAGGNYEKLFFGSGTQLSVL.

This clonotype was detected ten times or more. In nucleotides, the CDR3 is TGTGCCAGCAGCCAAGAACTAGACAACACTGAAGCTTTCTTT. Residues: CASSQELDNTEAFF. The chain joins TRBV3-1 to TRBJ1-1; D is unclear. The germline CDR1 and CDR2 sequences are LGHDT and YNNKEL (reference sequence). This CDR3 is built from 14 residues. Trimming cost V 0 bases and J 2 bases, with 7 bases left between them.

The rearrangement uses TRBV20-1 and TRBJ1-1, with 11 bases fitting TRBD1. Germline V gene lookup returns CDR1 DFQATT and CDR2 SNEGSKA (reference sequence). The CDR3 totals 16 residues. With 0 bases clipped from V and 2 bases from J, the junction kept 5 bases outside the gene matches. The CDR3 DNA is TGCAGTGCTAGAGATACCGGGACAGGGGGTAACACTGAAGCTTTCTTT. This sequence encodes CSARDTGTGGNTEAFF.

This clonotype was seen many times. J is TRBJ1-1 and V is TRBV6-5; D ambiguous. V lost 7 bases to trimming and J lost 4 bases, with 16 bases between them. Germline-derived CDR1 and CDR2 are MNHEY and SVGAGI. The CDR3 covers 14 residues. The CDR3 spells CASKGASYATEAFF. CDR3 DNA: TGTGCCAGCAAGGGCGCTTCATACGCCACTGAAGCTTTCTTT.

Many counts were recorded for this clonotype. The chain has TRBV29-1 and TRBJ2-5, with D perhaps assigned TRBD1 or TRBD2 (7 bases each). This CDR3 has 13 amino acids. Germline V gene lookup returns CDR1 SQVTM and CDR2 ANQGSEA. V was pared by 7 bases and J by 4 bases, with 16 bases between. The CDR3, as DNA: TGCAGCGCCGGGGGAGGGGGCGGAGAGACCCAGTACTTC. As protein: CSAGGGGGETQYF.

The chain carries TRBV18 and TRBJ2-5; D is possibly TRBD2 (6 bases). The CDR3 covers 15 residues. Looked up from germline, CDR1 is KGHSH and CDR2 is LQKENI. The V end lost 3 bases, the J end lost 3 bases, and 14 bases lay between the germline ends. CDR3 DNA: TGTGCCAGCTCACCGCCCGGCGGGATGAAAGAGACCCAGTACTTC. It is translated as CASSPPGGMKETQYF.